Listed below are T cell receptor beta chains from one sample, sequenced in a study of cytomegalovirus exposure and HLA in healthy donors. Profiling relied on immunoSEQ multiplex PCR, and the TCRdb table lists in-frame clones only, not all of them. Of some 150,000 clones listed, 89% are singletons. The specimen sequenced was PBMCs. The source of these receptors is a woman aged 18-29 years in good health and CMV-seropositive. CDR3s include the opening cysteine and the closing phenylalanine or tryptophan. The D gene is left open where the match is weak. Part of the rows lack a size; the others show once, few, many or a class for expanded clones.

CASRGTHYEQYF TGTGCCAGCAGGGGGACTCACTACGAGCAGTACTTC TRBJ2-7 TRBV28 . .
CASSADRIPGETQYF TGTGCCAGCAGCGCCGACAGAATCCCAGGGGAGACCCAGTACTTC TRBJ2-5 TRBV13 . .
CASSLQGSNQPQHF TGTGCCAGCAGTCTACAGGGGAGCAATCAGCCCCAGCATTTT TRBJ1-5 TRBV6-5 few TRBD1
CASSAREPPSTDTQYF TGTGCCAGTAGTGCTCGGGAACCTCCTAGCACAGATACGCAGTATTTT TRBJ2-3 TRBV19 once .
CASSVTGNQPQHF TGTGCCAGCAGTGTTACAGGTAATCAGCCCCAGCATTTT TRBJ1-5 TRBV6-1 . .
CASSLAGGTYEQYF TGTGCCAGCAGCCTGGCGGGGGGGACCTACGAGCAGTACTTC TRBJ2-7 TRBV14 . TRBD2
CASSSRLAGTPYQETQYF TGTGCCAGCAGCTCCCGACTAGCGGGGACCCCCTACCAAGAGACCCAGTACTTC TRBJ2-5 TRBV7-2 . TRBD2
CASSPDRGAFNEQFF TGTGCCAGCAGCCCAGACAGGGGGGCCTTCAATGAGCAGTTCTTC TRBJ2-1 TRBV9 . TRBD1
CASSWDRGLVGNTIYF TGTGCCAGCAGTTGGGACAGGGGGCTAGTTGGAAACACCATATATTTT TRBJ1-3 TRBV2 . TRBD1
CASRSVVQRGAEQYF TGTGCCAGCAGATCAGTGGTACAGCGGGGAGCCGAGCAGTACTTC TRBJ2-7 TRBV2 . TRBD2
CAWRHRGSYNEQFF TGTGCCTGGAGGCACAGGGGCTCCTACAATGAGCAGTTCTTC TRBJ2-1 TRBV30 . TRBD1
CASRTRDGYTF TGTGCCAGCAGAACCAGGGATGGCTACACCTTC TRBJ1-2 TRBV6-1 . .
CASSPGGRVAHEQYF TGTGCCAGCAGTCCAGGGGGCAGGGTAGCCCACGAGCAGTACTTC TRBJ2-7 TRBV28 . TRBD1
CASSFARSSYNEQFF TGTGCCAGCAGTTTCGCACGGAGCTCCTACAATGAGCAGTTCTTC TRBJ2-1 TRBV27 . .